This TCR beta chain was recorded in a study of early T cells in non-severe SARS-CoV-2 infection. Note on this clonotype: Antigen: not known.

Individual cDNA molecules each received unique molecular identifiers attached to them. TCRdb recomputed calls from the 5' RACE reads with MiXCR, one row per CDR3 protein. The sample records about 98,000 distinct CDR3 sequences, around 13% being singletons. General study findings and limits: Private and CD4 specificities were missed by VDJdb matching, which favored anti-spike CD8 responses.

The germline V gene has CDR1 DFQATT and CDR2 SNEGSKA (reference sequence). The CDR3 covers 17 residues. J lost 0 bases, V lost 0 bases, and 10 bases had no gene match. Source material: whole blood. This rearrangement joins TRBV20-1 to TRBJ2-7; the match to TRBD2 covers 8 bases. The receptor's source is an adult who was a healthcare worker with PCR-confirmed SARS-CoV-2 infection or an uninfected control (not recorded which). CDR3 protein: CSARDRRAGEISYEQYF. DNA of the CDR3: TGCAGTGCTAGAGATCGTCGAGCGGGAGAAATCTCCTACGAGCAGTACTTC.